These T cell receptor beta chains were read from a single sample in a study of T cell repertoires in cytomegalovirus infection. A single record per CDR3 protein comes from TCRdb applying MiXCR to the reads. In the table there are about 360,000 distinct CDR3 sequences, nearly 35% of which are singletons. These receptors are not linked to any known antigen. This material consisted of cultured PBMCs, taken from culture after CMV antigen stimulation. All receptors derive from a human donor in good health (CMV status not recorded). Some clones in this sample may be carry-over from other donors' samples. CDR3s include the opening cysteine and the closing phenylalanine or tryptophan. A D gene is named only where the DNA matches it firmly. A clone size is listed for some rows: how often the clone was seen (once, few, many), or a class if it is expanded.

clone size | J gene | V gene | D gene | CDR3 protein | CDR3 DNA
many | TRBJ2-2 | TRBV19 | - | CASSPQSSGKGATGELFF | TGTGCCAGTAGTCCCCAGTCCAGCGGGAAGGGGGCCACCGGGGAGCTGTTTTTT
- | TRBJ2-7 | TRBV7-9 | TRBD1 | CASSLAGQGVRYEQYF | TGTGCCAGCAGCTTAGCGGGACAGGGGGTAAGGTACGAGCAGTACTTC
- | TRBJ1-2 | TRBV18 | TRBD1 | CASSTGTGLYGYTF | TGTGCCAGCTCGACCGGGACAGGTCTCTATGGCTACACCTTC
few | TRBJ1-1 | TRBV27 | - | CASSLSRVGGLGAFF | TGTGCCAGCAGCCTCTCTCGAGTGGGGGGGCTTGGAGCTTTCTTT
- | TRBJ1-3 | TRBV10-3 | - | CAISEGLGSGNTIYF | TGTGCCATCAGTGAGGGACTGGGCTCTGGAAACACCATATATTTT
- | TRBJ2-2 | TRBV19 | - | CASIGQYTGELFF | TGTGCCAGTATAGGACAGTACACCGGGGAGCTGTTTTTT
- | TRBJ2-7 | TRBV6-1 | - | CASAVAEGSPYEQYF | TGTGCCAGCGCCGTTGCCGAAGGGAGCCCTTACGAGCAGTACTTC
many | TRBJ2-3 | TRBV7-2 | - | CASTSRTPRDTQYF | TGTGCCAGCACCTCCCGGACTCCAAGGGATACGCAGTATTTT
- | TRBJ2-1 | TRBV15 | TRBD2 | CATSREAGVGYNEQFF | TGTGCCACCAGCAGAGAGGCGGGAGTGGGGTACAATGAGCAGTTCTTC
few | TRBJ2-1 | TRBV7-2 | TRBD2 | CASSLVGTSPEQFF | TGTGCCAGCAGCTTAGTGGGGACTAGCCCTGAGCAGTTCTTC